This T cell receptor beta chain was documented in a study of beta chain features in type 1 diabetes (dated by TCRdb to 2017 to 2018). Describing the broader study: Mean age, gender distribution, total cell number and subset yield were not different between patients and healthy donors. In the study, recently diagnosed type 1 diabetes patients and matched healthy donors were compared on the TCRB repertoires of their sorted circulating CD4+ T cell subsets. Regulatory and stem cell-like memory subsets were obtained from only 8 patients and roughly 8 healthy donors, while naive and central memory subsets were obtained from all 30 or so donors. Across all samples, about 110 million sorted cells were examined, and cell number per subset correlated strongly with RNA yield. General findings and caveats noted by the study authors: PCR may preferentially amplify shorter templates, but because patient and control samples were amplified and corrected together, any resulting skew would affect both groups equally. Naive, central memory and regulatory TCRB repertoires appeared to be more alike among patients than among healthy donors. Because small numbers of individuals were included in the HLA sub-analyses, any influence of HLA type on TCRB rearrangement was left unresolved. Because cDNA rather than genomic DNA was sequenced, highly expressing activated cells could have been over-represented, although no difference in activation and CD3 levels was found between groups. In all four CD4+ subsets, TCRB CDR3 length was moderately but significantly shorter in type 1 diabetes patients. At VDJ recombination sites, type 1 diabetes patients had fewer insertions and more deleted nucleotides, which implies abnormalities in thymic rearrangement.

A single peripheral blood draw of around 100 mL on average was collected from each donor into heparinised tubes. Naive, central memory, regulatory and stem cell-like memory CD4+ T cells were sorted on a BD FACSAria II using a panel including CD45RO, CCR7, CD25, CD127, CD95 and CD27. A purity above 95% was achieved for all sorted populations. PBMCs were isolated right away by Lymphoprep density gradient centrifugation and were stained directly, without culture. To minimize batch effects, samples were stained and sorted in pairs, one healthy donor with one patient per experiment. Comment on this clone: Its antigen is unknown. Base quality data are lacking; no much larger clone is found one base away.

All of the isolated RNA was reverse transcribed with the High Capacity cDNA Reverse Transcription Kit, so expressed TCRB transcripts were sequenced. Deep immunoSEQ sequencing was performed on naive, central memory and regulatory T cell samples, with an average of around 3.5 million total reads per sample. Sorted cells were lysed in RLT buffer and RNA was extracted with DNase-treated RNeasy Micro or Mini kits, depending on cell number. To prevent cross-contamination, each cell subset was processed individually, whereas patient and healthy donor samples were processed jointly. The immunoSEQ multiplex PCR was used to amplify TCRB sequences from cDNA, yielding 87-bp fragments that span the CDR3 region. Amplicons were sequenced on the Illumina HiSeq platform. Under the source paper's analysis protocol: PCR bias was corrected computationally using synthetic template baselines, and reads within Hamming distance 2 were collapsed, with unmergeable singletons discarded. Reads were aligned to IMGT to assign V, D and J genes, CDR3 length, and insertions or deletions at six rearrangement sites. Within each subset, clonotype counts were normalized to sorted cell number, and only after that were true diversity and Gini coefficients computed with the tcR R package. The overlap coefficient, calculated on TCRB nucleotide sequences, was used to measure repertoire sharing. Out-of-frame TCRB sequences from naive cells were analyzed to stand in for the pre-selection repertoire. In TCRdb, the immuneACCESS table is reduced to in-frame sequences with V and J assigned. These tables do not hold every clone; where another copy was compared, an unresolved V gene accounts for under half, and the others remain unexplained. The DNA gave D and trimming, while V, J and clone size come from that table. The sample includes 850,000 to 900,000 clones, with roughly a sixth observed a single time. 0.02% to 0.03% of the sample belongs to the ten largest clones.

The sequenced material came from naive CD4+ T cells from blood. Read against the paper, the sample's cell subset or site label means: true naive CD4+ T cells. This receptor was identified in a woman under 30 in good health.

The nucleotide sequence reads TGTGCCAGCAGTTACTCACGACAGTCCAATGAGCAGTTCTTC. Its translation reads: CASSYSRQSNEQFF. The chain employs TRBV6-5 and TRBJ2-1; the D region possibly corresponds to TRBD1 (5 bases align). Taken from cysteine to phenylalanine, the CDR3 has 14 residues. Kept here is only the CDR3 DNA, which spans 42 bases and is read in frame from base 1. Based on the germline V gene, the CDR1 and CDR2 sequences are MNHEY and SVGAGI. V is pared back by 0 bases and J by 6 bases, with 9 bases lying between the germline termini.